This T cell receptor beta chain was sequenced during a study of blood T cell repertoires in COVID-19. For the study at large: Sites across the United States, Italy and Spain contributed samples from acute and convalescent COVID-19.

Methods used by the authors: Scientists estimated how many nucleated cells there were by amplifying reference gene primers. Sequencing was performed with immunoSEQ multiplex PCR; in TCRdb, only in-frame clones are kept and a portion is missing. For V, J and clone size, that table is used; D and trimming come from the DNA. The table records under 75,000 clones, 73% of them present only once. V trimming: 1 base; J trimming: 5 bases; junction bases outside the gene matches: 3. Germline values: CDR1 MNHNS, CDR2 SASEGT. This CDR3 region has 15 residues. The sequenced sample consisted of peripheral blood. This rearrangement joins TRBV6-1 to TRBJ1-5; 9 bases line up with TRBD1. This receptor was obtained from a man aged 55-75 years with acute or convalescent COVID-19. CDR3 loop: CASSEGQGVYQPQHF. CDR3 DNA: TGTGCCAGCAGTGAAGGACAGGGGGTATATCAGCCCCAGCATTTT.